A single sample gave rise to the 10 T cell receptor beta chains below, sequenced in a study of blood T cell repertoires in COVID-19 (TCRdb year 2020). Library creation used the immunoSEQ multiplex PCR assay. This immuneACCESS table, as held by TCRdb, lists in-frame sequences with V and J called but not all clones. Of the missing ones, under half trace to an unresolved V gene in checked studies; the others have no known cause. A total of some 230,000 clones appear in this sample, approximately 85% of them only once. 2.5% to 3.5% of the sample comes from the top ten. Material: peripheral blood. The receptors come from a man between 45 and 60 years old who had recovered from COVID-19.

The CDR3 DNA is TGTGCCAGCAGCTTCAAGAGGACAGGTCTCCTCACCGGGGAGCTGTTTTTT. Its protein is CASSFKRTGLLTGELFF. The chain is built from TRBV7-9 and TRBJ2-2; 7 bases line up with TRBD1. This CDR3 has 17 residues. The V gene's germline CDR1 is SEHNR and CDR2 FQNEAQ (reference sequence). V gave up 3 bases and J gave up 4 bases; unmatched junction bases: 11.

The CDR3, as DNA: TGTGCCAGCAGCTTTGACACAGGGTTGGGCACTGAAGCTTTCTTT. Encoded protein: CASSFDTGLGTEAFF. The chain joins TRBV7-9 to TRBJ1-1; tentatively, D is TRBD1 (6 bases). V dropped 3 bases and J dropped 4 bases, with 15 bases sitting between them. The CDR3 loop spans 15 amino acids. CDR1 and CDR2 (germline): SEHNR, FQNEAQ (reference sequence).

Worth noting for this clone: Other DNA sequences within the sample encode an identical CDR3. J is TRBJ2-7 and V is TRBV10-3, with 7 positions matching TRBD1. CDR1 and CDR2 from the germline V gene are ENHRY and SYGVKD. Trimming took 2 bases from V and 2 from J; bases not matched to a gene: 3. The length of the CDR3 is 14 residues. This CDR3 reads CAISEKGQAYEQYF. CDR3 bases: TGTGCCATCAGTGAGAAAGGACAGGCCTACGAGCAGTACTTC.

This chain uses TRBV27 with TRBJ1-5; no definite D call. V lost 6 bases and J lost 0, with 24 bases in between. The germline V gene encodes CDR1 MNHEY and CDR2 SMNVEV (reference sequence). The CDR3 sequence is 19 residues long. CDR3 sequence (DNA): TGTGCCAGCAGCCCTATGATTAGTACCGAGAAGAATAGCAATCAGCCCCAGCATTTT. Its translation: CASSPMISTEKNSNQPQHF.

The chain recombines TRBV27 with TRBJ2-1, with TRBD2 as a possible D gene (7 bases). The germline V gene has CDR1 MNHEY and CDR2 SMNVEV (reference sequence). The CDR3 consists of 15 residues. Trimming removed 9 bases at V and 7 bases at J, with 22 bases between. CDR3 nucleotides: TGTGCCAGTCTCCCTAGCGGCAAAGGGGGAAATGAGCAGTTCTTC. Protein: CASLPSGKGGNEQFF.

This clone was seen more than once but under ten times. The V call is TRBV28, the J call TRBJ1-4; 8 nucleotides match TRBD1. The CDR3 is 15 residues long. V shed 5 bases and J 11 bases; nucleotides not matched to a gene: 13. Per germline, CDR1 MDHEN and CDR2 SYDVKM. Here the CDR3 DNA reads TGTGCCAGCAGTGAATCAGGGGGCGCATCACAGAAACTGTTTTTT. Its translation is CASSESGGASQKLFF. Drawing the rest from reference TRBV28 and TRBJ1-4, the complete variable domain is DVKVTQSSRYLVKRTGEKVFLECVQDMDHENMFWYRQDPGLGLRLIYFSYDVKMKEKGDIPEGYSVSREKKERFSLILESASTNQTSMYLCASSESGGASQKLFFGSGTQLSVL.

The chain uses TRBV28 and TRBJ2-2; D uncertain. This CDR3 spans 12 amino acids. Germline CDR1 is MDHEN and CDR2 is SYDVKM. V dropped 3 bases and J dropped 6 bases, with 5 bases sitting between them. The CDR3 protein is CASSLYAGELFF. The DNA for the CDR3 is TGTGCCAGCAGTTTGTATGCCGGGGAGCTGTTTTTT. Full variable domain (outside the CDR3, taken from reference TRBV28 and TRBJ2-2): DVKVTQSSRYLVKRTGEKVFLECVQDMDHENMFWYRQDPGLGLRLIYFSYDVKMKEKGDIPEGYSVSREKKERFSLILESASTNQTSMYLCASSLYAGELFFGEGSRLTVL.

The genes are TRBV28 and TRBJ1-1; 9 bases are a match to TRBD1. Looked up from germline, CDR1 is MDHEN and CDR2 is SYDVKM. CDR3 length equals 15 residues. The V gene end was trimmed by 6 bases and the J gene end by 2 bases; junction bases not matched to a gene: 7. The CDR3 sequence: CASSPTGGPNTEAFF. CDR3 nucleotide sequence: TGTGCCAGCAGCCCTACAGGGGGCCCCAACACTGAAGCTTTCTTT.

This chain connects TRBV3-1 (or the pseudogene TRBV3-2) to TRBJ2-1; 10 bases align to TRBD2. V shed 2 bases and J 15 bases; nucleotides not matched to a gene: 13. Germline V gene sequence: CDR1 LGHDT, CDR2 YNNKEL (reference sequence). This CDR3 has 15 residues. The CDR3: CASSQLASGSSRLFF. The CDR3 DNA reads as TGTGCCAGCAGCCAATTAGCTAGCGGGAGTAGTAGGTTGTTCTTC.

The V and J genes are TRBV18 and TRBJ2-3, with 12 bases lining up with TRBD2. Germline CDR1 reads KGHSH; CDR2 reads LQKENI. This CDR3 region has 16 residues. V gave up 2 bases and J gave up 4 bases; unmatched junction bases: 4. The CDR3 loop reads CASSPILAGGADTQYF. The CDR3 DNA is TGTGCCAGCTCACCAATACTAGCGGGAGGCGCAGATACGCAGTATTTT.